This T cell receptor beta chain was captured by sequencing in a study of beta chain features in type 1 diabetes. Study details: The samples had about 110,000,000 sorted cells examined in all.

About this clone: The antigen is not known.

Of the isolated RNA, all was reverse transcribed, and so the sequenced material was expressed TCRB transcripts. The assay was immunoSEQ multiplex PCR, and TCRdb's table has in-frame clones only and misses some. In the table there are 93,000 or so clones, roughly 28% of which are singletons. CD45RO/CCR7/CD25/CD127/CD95/CD27 sorting isolated CD4+ naive, central memory, regulatory and stem cell-like memory cells. CDR3 length: 12 residues. Germline CDR1 is LGHNT and CDR2 is FRNRAP. The V gene lost 5 bases and the J gene lost 6 bases, with 7 bases spanning the gap. General study results and limits: The question left open here concerned HLA type influencing TCRB rearrangement. The study found moderately but significantly shorter TCRB CDR3s in all four CD4+ subsets of Type 1 diabetes patients.

The sequence came from a woman under 30 with type 1 diabetes. Sequencing input: central memory CD4+ T cells from blood. This chain links TRBV12-5 with TRBJ2-2, with D tentatively TRBD2 (5 bases). The CDR3 bases are TGTGCTAGTGGTCGAGCGGCCGGGGAGCTGTTTTTT. This sequence encodes CASGRAAGELFF.